What follows are 7 T cell receptor beta chains derived from one specimen sequenced in a study of T-cell reconstitution after alpha-beta-depleted transplantation in children. Library preparation (for TCRbeta) was performed with unique molecular identifiers. Each CDR3 protein is one row after TCRdb ran MiXCR on the PCR reads. Of more than 150,000 distinct CDR3 sequences listed, around 6.8% were seen once; the top ten hold about 3%. The sample was PBMCs from the stem cell graft donor, taken from the stem cell graft. The receptors originated from a human donor who donated a stem cell graft to a child with Wiskott-Aldrich syndrome.

This clonotype was seen a few times. The rearrangement uses TRBV7-2 and TRBJ2-1; D is unresolved. CDR1 is SGHTA, CDR2 FQGNSA, per germline. The ends were cut back, 1 base at V and 12 bases at J, with 10 bases in the middle. The CDR3 sequence is 12 residues long. Here the CDR3 reads CASSLGTPGQFF. The CDR3 nucleotides read TGTGCCAGCAGCTTAGGAACTCCGGGGCAGTTCTTC.

The J gene is TRBJ2-3, the V gene TRBV18, with D perhaps TRBD2 (7 bases). V was cut by 6 bases and J by 0 bases, with 16 bases left in between. Per germline, CDR1 KGHSH and CDR2 LQKENI. This CDR3 region has 16 residues. The CDR3 DNA reads as TGTGCCAGCTCCGGGGGCAGCGGGATAAGCACAGATACGCAGTATTTT. This encodes CASSGGSGISTDTQYF.

The chain joins TRBV11-2 to TRBJ2-5, with D unresolved. This CDR3 contains 17 residues. Trimming left V 2 bases short and J 5 bases short, with 21 bases between. Germline loops: CDR1 SGHAT, CDR2 FQNNGV. Here the CDR3 reads CASSLIFGDKEGETQYF. CDR3 DNA sequence: TGTGCCAGCAGCTTAATATTCGGAGACAAAGAAGGGGAGACCCAGTACTTC.

This clonotype was counted ten times or more. V is TRBV10-2 and J is TRBJ2-2, with 7 bases fitting TRBD1. CDR3 length: 15 amino acids. V was clipped by 8 bases and J by 1 base; unmatched bases: 7. Germline V lookup: CDR1 WSHSY, CDR2 SAAADI. As DNA, the CDR3 is TGCGCCAGCCGTACCCGGACAGGGAACACCGGGGAGCTGTTTTTT. Translating it yields CASRTRTGNTGELFF.

This clonotype has more than one count but fewer than ten. As DNA, the CDR3 is TGTGCCAGCAGCCGGGGCAGGACGGAGACCCAGTACTTC. Its translation: CASSRGRTETQYF. The rearrangement links TRBV7-2 to TRBJ2-5; D tentatively fits TRBD1 or TRBD2 (5 bases each). The germline CDR1 and CDR2 sequences are SGHTA and FQGNSA. CDR3 length: 13 amino acids. The V end lost 5 bases, the J end lost 5 bases, and 12 bases lay between the germline ends.

This clonotype appeared many times. The chain links TRBV29-1 to TRBJ2-2, with 7 positions matching TRBD1. V trimming: 4 bases; J trimming: 3 bases; junction bases outside the gene matches: 17. CDR1 is SQVTM and CDR2 is ANQGSEA in the germline V gene. The length of the CDR3 is 18 residues. The CDR3, as DNA: TGCAGCGTTGGCCCCCGGGACAGTCGGCGCAGGGACACCGGGGAGCTGTTTTTT. Its protein is CSVGPRDSRRRDTGELFF.

The sample holds many counts of this clonotype. V gene TRBV4-2 combines with J gene TRBJ1-5; 7 nucleotides align to TRBD1. V was clipped by 0 bases and J by 6 bases; unmatched bases: 5. The CDR3 is made up of 15 amino acids. Germline-derived CDR1 and CDR2 are LGHNA and YNFKEQ. CDR3 DNA sequence: TGTGCCAGCAGCCAAGATGGCCAGGGGGGTCAGCCCCAGCATTTT. This translates into CASSQDGQGGQPQHF.